This TCR beta chain was identified in a study of blood T cell repertoires in COVID-19. Repertoires were generated with immunoSEQ multiplex PCR, while TCRdb's copy carries only in-frame clones and drops some. This sample carries under 450,000 clones, 65% to 90% of them seen once, and the ten largest clones take less than 9%. Sequences were obtained from peripheral blood. The receptor's source is a woman in her fifties or sixties with COVID-19, enrolled during active disease.

CDR3 sequence reads: CASSFLTGQGACNQPQHF. DNA of the CDR3: TGTGCCAGCAGCTTTTTAACTGGACAGGGGGCGTGCAATCAGCCCCAGCATTTT. The V and J genes are TRBV7-7 and TRBJ1-5; 11 bases match TRBD1. Trimming cost V 3 bases and J 2 bases; bases outside gene matches: 9. CDR3 length: 18 amino acids. CDR1 is SSHAT and CDR2 is FNYEAQ in the germline V gene (reference sequence).